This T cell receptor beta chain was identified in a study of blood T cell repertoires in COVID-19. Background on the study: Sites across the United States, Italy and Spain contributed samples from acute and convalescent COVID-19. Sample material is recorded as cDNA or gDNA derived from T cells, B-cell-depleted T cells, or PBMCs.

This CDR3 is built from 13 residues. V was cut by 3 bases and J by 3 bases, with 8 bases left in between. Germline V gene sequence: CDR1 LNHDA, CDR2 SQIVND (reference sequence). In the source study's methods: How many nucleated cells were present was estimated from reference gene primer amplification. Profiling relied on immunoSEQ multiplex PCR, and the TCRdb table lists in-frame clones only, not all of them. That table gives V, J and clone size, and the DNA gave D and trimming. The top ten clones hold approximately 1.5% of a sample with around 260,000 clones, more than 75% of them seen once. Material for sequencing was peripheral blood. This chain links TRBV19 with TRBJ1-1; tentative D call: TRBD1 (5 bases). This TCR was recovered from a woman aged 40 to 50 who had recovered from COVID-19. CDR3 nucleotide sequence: TGTGCCAGTAGTATGCGACAGTACACTGAAGCTTTCTTT. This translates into CASSMRQYTEAFF.